Shown below are 15 T cell receptor beta chains from a single sample sequenced in a study of blood T cell repertoires in COVID-19 (dated by TCRdb to the early 2020s). The library came from the immunoSEQ multiplex PCR assay. In TCRdb, the immuneACCESS table is reduced to in-frame sequences with V and J assigned. These tables do not hold every clone; where another copy was compared, an unresolved V gene accounts for under half, and the others remain unexplained. The sample profile shows around 84,000 clones; around 83% of them were found once. Around two fifths of the sample comes from the top ten. The sequenced sample consisted of peripheral blood. These receptors all stem from an elderly man with active or convalescent COVID-19.

The chain couples TRBV6-2 or TRBV6-3 to TRBJ1-6; the D gene is possibly TRBD1 (6 bases). The V gene lost 5 bases and the J gene lost 7 bases, with 12 bases spanning the gap. This CDR3 spans 14 amino acids. Germline CDR1 and CDR2: MNHEY and SVGEGT. The CDR3 bases are TGTGCCAGCAGTCCAAGGGGGTACAATTCACCCCTCCACTTT. Protein: CASSPRGYNSPLHF.

V is TRBV5-4 and J is TRBJ1-2; D ambiguous. Germline V lookup: CDR1 SGHNT, CDR2 YYREEE (reference sequence). The CDR3 length is 16 residues. Deletions cut 2 bases from V and 6 bases from J, with 20 bases between. CDR3 amino acids: CASSFYGRWAGDGYTF. CDR3 sequence (DNA): TGTGCCAGCAGCTTTTACGGTCGTTGGGCAGGTGATGGCTACACCTTC.

The chain has TRBV6-6 and TRBJ2-2, with D perhaps TRBD1 (6 bases). With 8 bases removed from V and 0 bases from J, the gap between germline ends came to 10 bases. CDR3 size: 14 residues. The germline V gene has CDR1 MNHNY and CDR2 SVGAGI (reference sequence). The CDR3 DNA sequence: TGTGCCAGCCACGACAGGTCGAACACCGGGGAGCTGTTTTTT. Its protein is CASHDRSNTGELFF.

The chain combines TRBV28 with TRBJ2-1; TRBD1 aligns across 7 bases. Germline CDR1 and CDR2: MDHEN and SYDVKM. Trimming took 4 bases from V and 6 from J; bases not matched to a gene: 9. This CDR3 region has 15 residues. The CDR3 reads CASSSPSTGSNEQFF. For the CDR3, the DNA is TGTGCCAGCAGTTCCCCTTCGACAGGGAGCAATGAGCAGTTCTTC.

The table lists this clone with a count of one. V usage is TRBV3-1 (or the pseudogene TRBV3-2) and J usage is TRBJ1-5, with 7 bases fitting TRBD1. The V and J ends lost 1 base and 0 bases, in that order; junction bases with no gene match: 3. There are 16 residues in the CDR3. Germline lookup yields CDR1 LGHDT and CDR2 YNNKEL (reference sequence). The CDR3 reads CASSQGGQLSNQPQHF. The CDR3 nucleotides read TGTGCCAGCAGCCAAGGGGGACAGCTTAGCAATCAGCCCCAGCATTTT.

The chain couples TRBV3-1 (or the pseudogene TRBV3-2) to TRBJ1-5; 9 bases agree with TRBD1. This CDR3 region has 14 residues. Germline V gene lookup returns CDR1 LGHDT and CDR2 YNNKEL (reference sequence). Trimming at V came to 5 bases and at J to 11 bases, leaving 10 bases not matched to a gene. DNA for the CDR3: TGTGCCAGCAGCTTCCGGGACAGGGACGGAACCCAGCATTTT. Residues: CASSFRDRDGTQHF.

The V gene is TRBV6-5, the J gene TRBJ2-5, with a tentative D call TRBD2 (6 bases). CDR1 and CDR2 (germline): MNHEY, SVGAGI. The CDR3 extends over 13 amino acids. The germline V and J ends were trimmed by 7 bases and 5 bases, with 14 bases remaining between them. The CDR3 region is CASTQAGLETQYF. In DNA, the CDR3 is TGTGCCAGCACCCAAGCGGGTCTGGAGACCCAGTACTTC.

The J gene is TRBJ2-1, the V gene TRBV4-1; tentative D call: TRBD2 (5 bases). Germline assignment: CDR1 MGHRA and CDR2 YSYEKL. Trimming removed 0 bases from V and 5 bases from J, with 17 bases in between. The CDR3 has 17 amino acids. The CDR3 bases are TGCGCCAGCAGCCAAGATCAACTAACCGGGAATCACAATGAGCAGTTCTTC. This encodes CASSQDQLTGNHNEQFF.

The CDR3: CSVEETGTGGEAFF. CDR3 coding DNA: TGCAGCGTTGAAGAGACGGGGACAGGAGGTGAAGCTTTCTTT. V usage is TRBV29-1 and J usage is TRBJ1-1; 8 bases are shared with TRBD1. The CDR3 has 14 residues. V lost 0 bases to trimming and J lost 7 bases; unmatched junction nucleotides: 7. Germline V gene sequence: CDR1 SQVTM, CDR2 ANQGSEA.

The chain recombines TRBV19 with TRBJ1-3, with D tentatively TRBD1 (6 bases). The germline CDR1 and CDR2 sequences are LNHDA and SQIVND (reference sequence). Trimming pared 10 bases from V and 4 bases from J, leaving 11 bases between. This CDR3 has 12 amino acids. This chain's CDR3 is CAIGQRGNTIYF. The CDR3 DNA reads as TGTGCCATCGGACAGAGAGGAAACACCATATATTTT.

This sequence joins TRBV5-1 and TRBJ2-5; 13 nucleotides agree with TRBD2. The trim removed 6 bases at V and 5 bases at J, leaving 19 bases unmatched. Germline-derived CDR1 and CDR2 are SGHRS and YFSETQ. The CDR3 is 19 residues long. The CDR3 nucleotides are TGCGCCAGCACCCTTGGCCAGCGGACTAGCGGGAGAAGTCGGGAGACCCAGTACTTC. It codes for CASTLGQRTSGRSRETQYF.

This rearrangement joins TRBV7-6 to TRBJ2-7; 7 bases fit TRBD2. Germline trimming cut 1 base from V and 9 bases from J; bases unmatched to any gene: 6. The CDR3 totals 13 residues. Germline V gene data show CDR1 as SGHVS and CDR2 as FNYEAQ. The CDR3 region is CASSLDRSGGQYF. The CDR3 bases are TGTGCCAGCAGCTTAGATCGGTCGGGAGGGCAGTACTTC.

The chain combines TRBV3-1 (or the pseudogene TRBV3-2) with TRBJ2-7; TRBD2 matches at 13 bases. Germline CDR1 LGHDT, CDR2 YNNKEL (reference sequence). This CDR3 has 16 amino acids. The V gene end was trimmed by 5 bases and the J gene end by 3 bases; junction bases not matched to a gene: 7. The chain's CDR3 is CASSARTSGGNYEQYF. DNA for the CDR3: TGTGCCAGCAGCGCGCGGACTAGCGGGGGCAACTACGAGCAGTACTTC.

The chain combines TRBV6-5 with TRBJ1-1; D gene uncertain. Germline V gene data show CDR1 as MNHEY and CDR2 as SVGAGI. The V end was cut by 6 bases, the J end by 4 bases, with 15 bases between. There are 14 residues in the CDR3. DNA of the CDR3: TGTGCCAGCAGGGAGCTGGCCTCTGGCACTGAAGCTTTCTTT. This encodes CASRELASGTEAFF.

The rearrangement links TRBV6-5 to TRBJ2-7; maybe TRBD2 (6 bases). The CDR3 totals 15 residues. Trimming cost V 6 bases and J 4 bases, with 19 bases left between them. CDR1 and CDR2 from the germline V gene are MNHEY and SVGAGI. CDR3 in DNA: TGTGCCAGCAGGAGGAGGGAAGCAGTAGAATACGAGCAGTACTTC. Translating it yields CASRRREAVEYEQYF.